These 10 T cell receptor beta chains were sequenced from one sample in a study of Ad26.COV2.S vaccination and SARS-CoV-2 variants. Specified treatment: approximately 18 received Ad26.COV2.S at low or high dose, single or two shots; several received placebo; per-sample allocation not given. The samples date from day 63 after the first vaccine or placebo injection. TCRdb's table, derived via immunoSEQ multiplex PCR, lists solely in-frame clones and lacks some. The sample consists of about 400,000 clones, 80% to 90% of them appearing once. This material consisted of peripheral blood, taken in a trial of Ad26.COV2.S vaccine versus placebo. The receptors stem from a person between 18 and 59 years old who received the Ad26.COV2.S COVID-19 vaccine or a placebo.

The rearrangement uses TRBV27 and TRBJ2-1, with 10 bases that match TRBD2. V lost 9 bases to trimming and J lost 2 bases; unmatched junction nucleotides: 7. This CDR3 has 15 amino acids. From germline, CDR1 is MNHEY and CDR2 SMNVEV (reference sequence). The chain's CDR3 is CASLSGGNPYNEQFF. Here the CDR3 DNA reads TGTGCCAGTCTTAGCGGGGGGAATCCCTACAATGAGCAGTTCTTC.

The chain joins TRBV7-9 to TRBJ2-2; no definite D call. Germline CDR1 SEHNR, CDR2 FQNEAQ (reference sequence). V dropped 3 bases and J dropped 6 bases, with 14 bases sitting between them. The CDR3 covers 15 residues. CDR3 loop: CASSLERVFPGELFF. In DNA form, the CDR3 reads TGTGCCAGCAGCTTGGAAAGGGTTTTTCCCGGGGAGCTGTTTTTT.

This chain links TRBV7-2 with TRBJ2-3; 8 bases match TRBD2. V gave up 5 bases and J gave up 4 bases; unmatched junction bases: 14. The CDR3 spans 17 residues. The germline V gene encodes CDR1 SGHTA and CDR2 FQGNSA. The CDR3 region is CASSPQPAGAGADTQYF. The CDR3 DNA follows: TGTGCCAGCAGCCCCCAACCAGCGGGGGCCGGTGCAGATACGCAGTATTTT.

The V and J genes are TRBV21-1 and TRBJ2-3; TRBD2 is the table's D call and was not checked against the DNA. TRBV21-1 constitutes a pseudogene. CDR3 length: 15 residues. The CDR3: CASSKGCGWRDTQYF. The CDR3 region has the DNA TGTGCCAGCAGCAAAGGTTGCGGCTGGAGAGATACGCAGTATTTT.

The chain has TRBV5-1 and TRBJ2-2; D is uncertain. The CDR3 sequence is 14 residues long. Germline V lookup: CDR1 SGHRS, CDR2 YFSETQ. Trimming shortened V by 6 bases and J by 2 bases, and 11 bases separated the two germline ends. The CDR3 DNA follows: TGCGCCAGCACCCTAGGAGTAAACACCGGGGAGCTGTTTTTT. It codes for CASTLGVNTGELFF.

The rearrangement joins TRBV7-9 to TRBJ1-4; 9 bases agree with TRBD1. Trimming removed 3 bases from V and 6 bases from J; junction bases left unmatched: 5. Looked up from germline, CDR1 is SEHNR and CDR2 is FQNEAQ (reference sequence). The CDR3 loop spans 15 amino acids. DNA of the CDR3: TGTGCCAGCAGCTTCACAGGGGGCGCGTATGAAAAACTGTTTTTT. Translating it yields CASSFTGGAYEKLFF.

The V and J genes are TRBV9 and TRBJ2-3, with 8 nucleotides matching TRBD2. The CDR3 covers 16 residues. CDR1 is SGDLS and CDR2 is YYNGEE in the germline V gene. J was trimmed by 5 bases and V by 4 bases; bases with no gene match: 12. CDR3 amino acids: CASSPTGGVLGDTQYF. Written as DNA, the CDR3 is TGTGCCAGCAGCCCCACCGGGGGGGTTCTTGGAGATACGCAGTATTTT.

As for this clone: The same CDR3 arises from other DNA sequences in this sample as well. The chain has TRBV7-8 and TRBJ2-7; D is unresolved. The V end was cut by 5 bases, the J end by 0 bases, with 2 bases between. This CDR3 has 11 amino acids. Germline-derived CDR1 and CDR2 are SGHVS and FQNEAQ. CDR3 protein: CASSPSYEQYF. In DNA form, the CDR3 reads TGTGCCAGCAGCCCCTCCTACGAGCAGTACTTC.

This chain connects TRBV19 to TRBJ1-2, with 7 bases identical to TRBD1. The CDR3 sequence is 13 residues long. J gave up 4 bases and V 5 bases, and 4 bases lay outside the gene matches. CDR1 and CDR2 (germline): LNHDA, SQIVND (reference sequence). This CDR3 is CASSSGQAYGYTF. The DNA of the CDR3 is TGTGCCAGTAGTTCCGGACAGGCCTATGGCTACACCTTC.

The chain is built from TRBV14 and TRBJ2-1; 8 nucleotides align to TRBD1. This CDR3 has 16 amino acids. The germline V gene has CDR1 SGHDN and CDR2 FVKESK. Germline trimming cut 4 bases from V and 3 bases from J; bases unmatched to any gene: 8. The CDR3 spells CASSPDGQGFYNEQFF. For the CDR3, the DNA is TGTGCCAGCAGCCCGGACGGACAGGGTTTCTACAATGAGCAGTTCTTC.